This T cell receptor beta chain was captured in a study of CD8 T cells in Susac syndrome. A quantity of about 0.5 to 1 ug RNA underwent reverse transcription using random hexamers. Coverage of TCR beta CDR3 amplification by immunoSEQ multiplex PCR extended to 54 Vbeta and 13 Jbeta. TCRdb analysed the immunoSEQ multiplex PCR reads with MiXCR anew, one entry per CDR3 protein. The repertoire holds roughly 120,000 distinct CDR3 sequences, with 85% to 95% as singletons. CDR1 is SGHAT and CDR2 is FQNNGV in the germline V gene. The CDR3 contains 15 residues. Trimming at V came to 3 bases and at J to 1 base, leaving 4 bases not matched to a gene.

The clonotype comes from a human donor with multiple sclerosis. Sample: CD8+ T cells from PBMCs. This rearrangement joins TRBV11-2 to TRBJ2-3, with 7 bases identical to TRBD1. CDR3 nucleotides: TGTGCCAGCAGCTTCCGGGACAGACGCACAGATACGCAGTATTTT. It specifies CASSFRDRRTDTQYF. Using reference TRBV11-2 and TRBJ2-3 for the parts outside the CDR3, the full variable domain is EAGVAQSPRYKIIEKRQSVAFWCNPISGHATLYWYQQILGQGPKLLIQFQNNGVVDDSQLPKDRFSAERLKGVDSTLKIQPAKLEDSAVYLCASSFRDRRTDTQYFGPGTRLTVL.